One sample yielded the 24 T cell receptor beta chains listed below, sequenced in a study of T cells after posttransplantation cyclophosphamide. Cyclophosphamide on days +3 and +4 followed busulfan-fludarabine conditioning and a marrow graft. The assay was immunoSEQ multiplex PCR, and TCRdb's table has in-frame clones only and misses some. The repertoire consists of about 2,600 clones, none detected only once. The sequences come from PBMCs, collected 32 days after allogeneic stem cell transplant with posttransplant cyclophosphamide. The receptors stem from a female patient aged 50-59 years who received an allogeneic stem cell transplant from a related donor, was CMV-positive, and had no GVHD. Some T cells may trace back to the graft donor.

This clone is termed medium-sized. This sequence joins TRBV4-2 and TRBJ1-2; no clear D gene. The germline gives CDR1 LGHNA, CDR2 YNFKEQ. The CDR3 extends over 14 amino acids. Trimming stripped 0 bases from V and 8 bases from J, with 13 bases between. In DNA, the CDR3 is TGTGCCAGCAGCCAAGATTTGCGAACTGAGGGCTACACCTTC. Amino acid sequence: CASSQDLRTEGYTF.

By sample fraction, this clone is medium-sized (0.01 to 0.1%). This chain links TRBV4-3 with TRBJ2-2; 11 nucleotides match TRBD2. Trimming took 2 bases from V and 4 from J; bases not matched to a gene: 3. The CDR3 length is 16 residues. Germline values: CDR1 LGHNA, CDR2 YSLEER. The CDR3 spells CASSQRLAGSTGELFF. CDR3 nucleotide sequence: TGCGCCAGCAGCCAACGACTAGCGGGGAGCACCGGGGAGCTGTTTTTT.

This clone was observed a few times. The chain recombines TRBV30 with TRBJ2-5, with D perhaps matching TRBD2 (6 bases). The DNA end lines up better with TRBJ2-7; the J call may be wrong. Germline CDR1 is GTSNPN and CDR2 is SVGIG (reference sequence). The CDR3 spans 14 residues. The CDR3 loop is CAWSVGTPPYEQYF. The CDR3, as DNA: TGTGCCTGGAGTGTAGGGACTCCTCCCTACGAGCAGTACTTC.

This clone was detected many times. The chain recombines TRBV5-4 with TRBJ2-2, with unresolved D. Trimming removed 0 bases at V and 4 bases at J, with 7 bases between. From germline, CDR1 is SGHNT and CDR2 YYREEE (reference sequence). This CDR3 has 14 residues. CDR3 amino acids: CASSLGQATGELFF. The CDR3 region has the DNA TGTGCCAGCAGCTTGGGGCAGGCCACCGGGGAGCTGTTTTTT.

By share of the sample, this clone is medium-sized. The chain combines TRBV4-3 with TRBJ2-7; D might be TRBD1 (6 bases). Trimming took 4 bases from V and 2 from J, leaving 18 bases between them. Per germline, CDR1 LGHNA and CDR2 YSLEER. The CDR3 is made up of 16 amino acids. For the CDR3, the DNA is TGCGCCAGCAGCCGGGCCCCGCGGGCAGGGGCCTACGAGCAGTACTTC. It yields the protein CASSRAPRAGAYEQYF.

This clone is categorized as large. The same CDR3 also results from other DNA sequences found in this sample. The V gene is TRBV5-1, the J gene TRBJ2-3, with 10 positions matching TRBD2. The CDR3 consists of 15 residues. Trimming took 5 bases from V and 0 from J; bases not matched to a gene: 3. The V gene's germline CDR1 is SGHRS and CDR2 YFSETQ. The CDR3 DNA reads as TGCGCCAGCAGTTGGACTAGCGGTAGCACAGATACGCAGTATTTT. Protein: CASSWTSGSTDTQYF.

This clone was seen repeatedly, ten times or more. The chain has TRBV27 and TRBJ1-2; unclear D gene. The CDR3 consists of 15 residues. Germline-derived CDR1 and CDR2 are MNHEY and SMNVEV (reference sequence). V lost 5 bases to trimming and J lost 0 bases, with 13 bases between them. In DNA, the CDR3 is TGTGCCAGCAGTACAACCTCTGCTGCTAACTATGGCTACACCTTC. Protein product: CASSTTSAANYGYTF.

This clone has at least ten counts. V gene TRBV6-2 or TRBV6-3 combines with J gene TRBJ1-5; TRBD1 agrees at 8 bases. V shed 5 bases, J shed 6 bases, and the junction held 9 bases outside the gene matches. Germline CDR1 reads MNHEY; CDR2 reads SVGEGT. The CDR3 contains 15 residues. The CDR3 region has the DNA TGTGCCAGCAGTCTCCCTCAGGGGGCCGGTCAGCCCCAGCATTTT. This sequence encodes CASSLPQGAGQPQHF.

This clone was seen repeatedly, ten times or more. The CDR3 protein is CASSQLSGTGGNQPQHF. The CDR3 nucleotides are TGTGCCAGCAGCCAGCTTTCCGGGACAGGGGGCAATCAGCCCCAGCATTTT. The chain employs TRBV4-2 and TRBJ1-5; TRBD1 matches at 10 bases. The V and J ends lost 3 bases and 2 bases, in that order; junction bases with no gene match: 7. Germline lookup yields CDR1 LGHNA and CDR2 YNFKEQ. This CDR3 contains 17 residues.

This clone was detected ten times or more. The rearrangement uses TRBV7-2 and TRBJ2-1; D uncertain. The CDR3 covers 14 residues. With 1 base removed from V and 0 bases from J, the gap between germline ends came to 4 bases. Germline lookup yields CDR1 SGHTA and CDR2 FQGNSA. CDR3 in amino acids: CASSLVSSYNEQFF. The CDR3 bases are TGTGCCAGCAGCTTAGTCAGCTCCTACAATGAGCAGTTCTTC.

This clone showed up many times. This chain uses TRBV4-1 with TRBJ2-3; unclear D gene. The CDR3 is 14 amino acids. Trimming shortened V by 4 bases and J by 1 base, and 9 bases separated the two germline ends. Germline assignment: CDR1 MGHRA and CDR2 YSYEKL. Here the CDR3 reads CASSLRRGTDTQYF. The DNA of the CDR3 is TGCGCCAGCAGCCTGCGCCGGGGCACAGATACGCAGTATTTT.

This clone is labeled medium-sized. The V gene is TRBV7-6, the J gene TRBJ2-7; perhaps TRBD1 as D (6 bases). V lost 6 bases to trimming and J lost 1 base, with 16 bases between them. The CDR3 consists of 15 residues. Germline lookup yields CDR1 SGHVS and CDR2 FNYEAQ. The CDR3 sequence: CASRDTGLGSYEQYF. DNA of the CDR3: TGTGCCAGCAGGGACACAGGGTTAGGGTCCTACGAGCAGTACTTC.

This clone was picked up many times. The J gene is TRBJ2-1, the V gene TRBV7-3, with D unclear. From germline, CDR1 is SGHTA and CDR2 FQGTGA. Between the trimmed V and J ends, which lost 4 bases and 5 bases, there was a span of 18 bases. This CDR3 spans 16 amino acids. The CDR3 here is CASSSGKGYPDNEQFF. CDR3 sequence (DNA): TGTGCCAGCAGCTCAGGAAAAGGGTATCCCGACAATGAGCAGTTCTTC.

The table lists this clone with many counts. The chain carries TRBV30 and TRBJ2-3; TRBD2 aligns across 8 bases. This CDR3 region has 15 residues. V gave up 3 bases and J gave up 0 bases; unmatched junction bases: 5. CDR1 and CDR2 from the germline V gene are GTSNPN and SVGIG (reference sequence). CDR3 amino acids: CAWSGGDPSTDTQYF. The CDR3 DNA follows: TGTGCCTGGAGCGGGGGGGATCCTAGCACAGATACGCAGTATTTT.

This clone was found many times. The rearrangement uses TRBV30 and TRBJ2-2; D is uncertain. The V gene lost 2 bases and the J gene lost 4 bases, with 14 bases spanning the gap. Germline loops: CDR1 GTSNPN, CDR2 SVGIG (reference sequence). This CDR3 region has 15 residues. The CDR3 DNA reads TGTGCCTGGAGTTTGACCCACACGGGCACCGGGGAGCTGTTTTTT. It is translated as CAWSLTHTGTGELFF.

This clone occurred many times. The chain links TRBV6-5 to TRBJ2-3; 9 nucleotides line up with TRBD2. Per germline, CDR1 MNHEY and CDR2 SVGAGI. The CDR3 loop spans 14 amino acids. V gave up 4 bases and J gave up 6 bases; unmatched junction bases: 5. CDR3 amino acids: CASSSPGLADTQYF. CDR3 sequence (DNA): TGTGCCAGCAGTTCTCCGGGACTAGCTGATACGCAGTATTTT.

This clone was detected ten times or more. At one end, the junction sequence differs from germline, possibly due to a read error. The chain joins TRBV10-3 to TRBJ1-4, with D possibly being TRBD1 (6 bases). This CDR3 is built from 14 residues. CDR1 ENHRY and CDR2 SYGVKD come from the germline V gene. In nucleotides, the CDR3 is TGTGCCACCAGTGAGACAGGCGGGGGTGAAAAACTGTTTTTT. Translated: CATSETGGGEKLFF.

This clone was observed a few times. A much more abundant neighbour one base away suggests this may be a read error. The CDR3 bases are TGTGCCAGCAAGGGACAGTCGAACACTCAAGCTTTCTTT. Translated, it gives CASKGQSNTQAFF. The chain joins TRBV2 to TRBJ1-1; 7 nucleotides align to TRBD1. The CDR3 consists of 13 residues. Germline CDR1 reads SNHLY; CDR2 reads FYNNEI.

The rearrangement joins TRBV20-1 to TRBJ1-6; 7 bases map to TRBD1. Germline V gene data show CDR1 as DFQATT and CDR2 as SNEGSKA (reference sequence). The CDR3 is made up of 10 amino acids. The trim removed 5 bases at V and 15 bases at J, leaving 4 bases unmatched. The CDR3 bases are TGCAGTGCTGGGACAGCCAACCTCCACTTT. Translated, it gives CSAGTANLHF.

Judged by abundance, this clone is medium-sized. The same CDR3 also results from other DNA sequences found in this sample. The chain couples TRBV11-2 to TRBJ1-3, with D perhaps TRBD1 (5 bases). The CDR3 runs 14 residues. V lost 1 base and J lost 3, with 7 bases in between. From germline, CDR1 is SGHAT and CDR2 FQNNGV. The CDR3 bases are TGTGCCAGCAGCTTAGGGGGCGGTGGAAACACCATATATTTT. Protein: CASSLGGGGNTIYF.

In this sample, this clone turned up many times. The J gene is TRBJ1-6, the V gene TRBV9; no reliable D call. Trimming stripped 6 bases from V and 0 bases from J, with 7 bases between. Germline assignment: CDR1 SGDLS and CDR2 YYNGEE. This CDR3 spans 14 amino acids. CDR3 DNA sequence: TGTGCCAGCAAGGTAAGCTCCTATAATTCACCCCTCCACTTT. Amino acid sequence: CASKVSSYNSPLHF.

This clone was recorded at least ten times. The chain joins TRBV18 to TRBJ1-1; a weak D match, TRBD1 (5 bases). The V gene's germline CDR1 is KGHSH and CDR2 LQKENI. CDR3 length equals 15 residues. Trimming shortened V by 4 bases and J by 3 bases, and 15 bases separated the two germline ends. The CDR3 DNA is TGTGCCAGCTCACAGCAGGGCTCCCTTGACACTGAAGCTTTCTTT. It codes for CASSQQGSLDTEAFF.

In its sample, this clone is medium-sized (0.01 to 0.1%). This chain uses TRBV12-3 or TRBV12-4 with TRBJ2-7; 9 bases agree with TRBD2. V was clipped by 3 bases and J by 2 bases; unmatched bases: 5. This CDR3 has 15 residues. The CDR3 region has the DNA TGTGCCAGCAGTTTTAGCGGGAGTAAACCCTACGAGCAGTACTTC. It encodes CASSFSGSKPYEQYF.

This clone came up many times. DNA for the CDR3: TGTGCCAGCAGCGTGGGGGGACTAGCGGACTATACTAGCACAGATACGCAGTATTTT. This gives the protein CASSVGGLADYTSTDTQYF. V gene TRBV6-2 or TRBV6-3 combines with J gene TRBJ2-3; 11 nucleotides match TRBD2. Trimming at V came to 6 bases and at J to 0 bases, leaving 14 bases not matched to a gene. CDR3 size: 19 residues. Germline-derived CDR1 and CDR2 are MNHEY and SVGEGT.